These 10 T cell receptor beta chains share one sample of origin, sequenced in a study of T cell changes during pregnancy in multiple sclerosis. Here immunoSEQ multiplex PCR was the method, and the copy in TCRdb shows in-frame clones only, minus some. The table has some 64,000 clones, 92% seen once. Source: peripheral blood, taken in the first trimester of pregnancy. The receptors come from a female donor with multiple sclerosis, enrolled in a pregnancy study.

The chain joins TRBV2 to TRBJ2-3; 7 nucleotides agree with TRBD2. The J segment lost 0 bases and the V segment lost 6 bases, leaving 6 bases of the junction unmatched. The CDR3 covers 15 residues. In germline, CDR1 is SNHLY, CDR2 FYNNEI. DNA of the CDR3: TGTGCCAGCAGGCTAGCGGCCTCTAGCACAGATACGCAGTATTTT. Its translation: CASRLAASSTDTQYF.

Concerning this clone itself: Its ends do not fully match the called genes, so a read error is possible. The chain couples TRBV14 to TRBJ2-7; D unclear. CDR1 SGHDN and CDR2 FVKESK come from the germline V gene. The CDR3 sequence is 12 residues long. CDR3 amino acids: CASSQGLTEPHF. The CDR3 DNA is TGTGCCAGCAGCCAAGGCTTAACGGAGCCACACTTC.

The sample holds one count of this clone. This chain links TRBV7-3 with TRBJ2-5, with TRBD2 identical over 7 bases. Germline CDR1 and CDR2: SGHTA and FQGTGA. This CDR3 is 15 amino acids long. The ends lost 5 bases at V and 7 bases at J; junction bases unmatched: 13. CDR3 protein: CASSLYSGARATQYF. For the CDR3, the DNA is TGTGCCAGCAGCCTATACAGCGGGGCAAGGGCGACCCAGTACTTC.

The chain carries TRBV4-2 and TRBJ2-3; 8 bases are shared with TRBD2. J lost 2 bases, V lost 0 bases, and 4 bases had no gene match. CDR1 is LGHNA, CDR2 YNFKEQ, per germline. This CDR3 region has 16 residues. The CDR3: CASSQDLAGITDTQYF. CDR3 DNA: TGTGCCAGCAGCCAAGACTTAGCGGGAATCACAGATACGCAGTATTTT.

The chain employs TRBV29-1 and TRBJ2-2; D is perhaps TRBD2 (6 bases). The CDR3 runs 13 residues. Trimming removed 6 bases at V and 2 bases at J, with 10 bases between. CDR1 is SQVTM, CDR2 ANQGSEA, per germline. The CDR3 is CSVVDYNTGELFF. As DNA, the CDR3 is TGCAGCGTGGTGGACTATAACACCGGGGAGCTGTTTTTT.

The chain employs TRBV27 and TRBJ2-7; 14 nucleotides agree with TRBD2. Trimming took 5 bases from V and 6 from J; bases not matched to a gene: 12. The CDR3 loop spans 17 amino acids. Germline loops: CDR1 MNHEY, CDR2 SMNVEV (reference sequence). The CDR3 is CASSPLGTSGRGAEQYF. The CDR3 coding sequence is TGTGCCAGCAGTCCACTAGGGACTAGCGGGAGAGGAGCCGAGCAGTACTTC.

The table lists this clone with a count of one. This chain links TRBV18 with TRBJ2-7; maybe TRBD1 (5 bases). This CDR3 has 15 residues. CDR1 and CDR2 from the germline V gene are KGHSH and LQKENI. Trimming left V 0 bases short and J 3 bases short, with 12 bases between. CDR3 nucleotide sequence: TGTGCCAGCTCACCACCAGACAGCAGACGCTACGAGCAGTACTTC. Translating it yields CASSPPDSRRYEQYF.

The chain has TRBV6-5 and TRBJ2-7; 8 bases map to TRBD1. After removal of 8 bases from V and 1 base from J, the junction contained 4 bases not matched to a gene. Per the germline V gene, CDR1 is MNHEY and CDR2 is SVGAGI. This CDR3 comprises 13 residues. CDR3 DNA sequence: TGTGCCAGCGGGACAGGAAAATCCTACGAGCAGTACTTC. Encoded protein: CASGTGKSYEQYF.

This chain links TRBV2 with TRBJ1-5, with 7 positions matching TRBD1. Trimming cost V 3 bases and J 2 bases; bases outside gene matches: 4. The CDR3 contains 15 residues. Per the germline V gene, CDR1 is SNHLY and CDR2 is FYNNEI. The CDR3 DNA follows: TGTGCCAGCAGTGACCCAACAGGGGGCAATCAGCCCCAGCATTTT. Its translation: CASSDPTGGNQPQHF. Complete variable domain (other parts from reference TRBV2 and TRBJ1-5): EPEVTQTPSHQVTQMGQEVILRCVPISNHLYFYWYRQILGQKVEFLVSFYNNEISEKSEIFDDQFSVERPDGSNFTLKIRSTKLEDSAMYFCASSDPTGGNQPQHFGDGTRLSIL.

The rearrangement joins TRBV11-3 to TRBJ2-1, with D hard to call. Trimming stripped 5 bases from V and 5 bases from J, with 10 bases between. Germline CDR1 reads SGHNT; CDR2 reads YENEEA. This CDR3 comprises 13 residues. The CDR3 region has the DNA TGTGCCAGCAGCCATCGAGCAAACAATGAGCAGTTCTTC. This encodes CASSHRANNEQFF.